Below, 9 T cell receptor beta chains from the same sample are listed, as sequenced in a study of patients and donors after allogeneic stem cell transplantation. TCRdb independently ran MiXCR on the RT-PCR reads; one entry per CDR3 protein. The sample holds approximately 200,000 distinct CDR3 sequences, 38% seen once. Sequenced: blood, either unsorted or a sorted T cell fraction (not recorded which). The receptor set was obtained from a human donor who was either an allogeneic HSCT recipient or a stem cell or donor lymphocyte infusion donor (not recorded which). It is not recorded whose cells these are; they may come from a transplant donor.

The chain joins TRBV7-2 to TRBJ2-3; D is possibly TRBD1 or TRBD2 (5 bases each). V dropped 2 bases and J dropped 4 bases, with 16 bases sitting between them. Germline V gene data show CDR1 as SGHTA and CDR2 as FQGNSA. This CDR3 spans 16 amino acids. In nucleotides, the CDR3 is TGTGCCAGCAGCTTACTTTCGGGACCTGGGGCAGATACGCAGTATTTT. Its protein is CASSLLSGPGADTQYF.

The rearrangement joins TRBV5-1 to TRBJ1-2, with D maybe TRBD1 (6 bases). V lost 0 bases, J lost 4 bases, and 13 bases lay in between. Germline values: CDR1 SGHRS, CDR2 YFSETQ. The length of the CDR3 is 15 residues. The CDR3 nucleotides read TGCGCCAGCAGCTTGGATGGACCAGGGGCCTATGGCTACACCTTC. Translated, it gives CASSLDGPGAYGYTF.

The chain employs TRBV5-1 and TRBJ1-6; 10 bases match TRBD1. The V segment lost 3 bases and the J segment 10 bases; nucleotides outside the gene matches: 4. Germline lookup yields CDR1 SGHRS and CDR2 YFSETQ. The CDR3 length is 14 residues. The CDR3, as DNA: TGCGCCAGCAGCTCTGACAGGGGGCTGTCACCCCTCCACTTT. Encoded protein: CASSSDRGLSPLHF.

This chain links TRBV18 with TRBJ2-1; 7 bases are shared with TRBD1. Trimming at V came to 5 bases and at J to 8 bases, leaving 9 bases not matched to a gene. Germline V gives CDR1 KGHSH, CDR2 LQKENI. CDR3 length: 14 residues. The CDR3 is CASSFGRGLDEQFF. CDR3 DNA: TGTGCCAGCTCATTTGGCAGGGGGTTGGATGAGCAGTTCTTC.

This clonotype has more than one count but fewer than ten. The chain links TRBV20-1 to TRBJ1-5; TRBD1 is a possible D gene (5 bases). Trimming took off 4 bases at V and 4 bases at J, with 8 bases between the two ends. The CDR3 contains 12 residues. From germline, CDR1 is DFQATT and CDR2 SNEGSKA (reference sequence). The chain's CDR3 is CSAIGENQPQHF. The CDR3 DNA follows: TGCAGTGCTATAGGGGAGAATCAGCCCCAGCATTTT.

This clonotype showed up just a few times. The chain couples TRBV9 to TRBJ2-1; D possibly corresponds to TRBD2 (6 bases). The CDR3 is 14 amino acids. Germline CDR1 reads SGDLS; CDR2 reads YYNGEE. V was pared by 0 bases and J by 10 bases, with 14 bases between. CDR3 sequence reads: CASSVGTTGVEQFF. In DNA form, the CDR3 reads TGTGCCAGCAGCGTAGGGACTACTGGTGTGGAGCAGTTCTTC.

V and J are TRBV6-1 and TRBJ1-2; D gene uncertain. Germline-derived CDR1 and CDR2 are MNHNS and SASEGT. This CDR3 has 13 residues. The V end lost 3 bases, the J end lost 0 bases, and 5 bases lay between the germline ends. The CDR3 DNA is TGTGCCAGCAGTGACGGGGCTAACTATGGCTACACCTTC. Translation gives CASSDGANYGYTF.

The chain carries TRBV7-9 and TRBJ2-5, with 7 bases that match TRBD2. Germline V lookup: CDR1 SEHNR, CDR2 FQNEAQ (reference sequence). This CDR3 has 15 amino acids. V gave up 5 bases and J gave up 7 bases; unmatched junction bases: 13. CDR3 DNA sequence: TGTGCCAGCAGCGGACCAGCGGGGCCTCCTGGGACCCAGTACTTC. It yields the protein CASSGPAGPPGTQYF.

This clonotype was seen a handful of times. V is TRBV12-3 or TRBV12-4 and J is TRBJ1-2; D perhaps matches TRBD1 (5 bases). The CDR3 contains 14 residues. Trimming took off 6 bases at V and 0 bases at J, with 11 bases between the two ends. The CDR3 region is CASRPGTSNYGYTF. The DNA of the CDR3 is TGTGCCAGCAGGCCAGGGACCTCTAACTATGGCTACACCTTC.